This T cell receptor (beta chain) was observed in a study of early T cells in non-severe SARS-CoV-2 infection. Unique molecular identifiers were added to individual cDNA molecules. TCRdb processed the 5' RACE reads anew with MiXCR; each CDR3 protein has one entry. Of some 33,000 distinct CDR3 sequences detected, approximately 5% appear once; the ten largest clones hold about an eighth. The length of the CDR3 is 17 residues. Germline CDR1 is KGHSH and CDR2 is LQKENI. V was cut by 2 bases and J by 2 bases, with 18 bases left in between. This clonotype was counted at least ten times. The chain uses TRBV18 and TRBJ1-2, with D possibly matching TRBD1 (6 bases). The clonotype originates from an adult who was a healthcare worker with PCR-confirmed SARS-CoV-2 infection or an uninfected control (not recorded which). The sequencing sample was made of whole blood. The CDR3 sequence is CASSPTGLGFSNYGYTF. CDR3 nucleotides: TGTGCCAGCTCACCAACAGGGTTGGGGTTTTCCAACTATGGCTACACCTTC. The full variable domain, completed using reference TRBV18 and TRBJ1-2, is NAGVMQNPRHLVRRRGQEARLRCSPMKGHSHVYWYRQLPEEGLKFMVYLQKENIIDESGMPKERFSAEFPKEGPSILRIQQVVRGDSAAYFCASSPTGLGFSNYGYTFGSGTRLTVV.